The T cell receptor beta chain described here comes from a study of immune evolution from preneoplasia to lung adenocarcinoma. Sequencing was performed with immunoSEQ multiplex PCR; in TCRdb, only in-frame clones are kept and a portion is missing. The sample lists thousands of clones, about 85% occurring once. H&E slides confirmed each diagnosis, reviewed by two pathologists independently. Trimming cost V 4 bases and J 4 bases, with 16 bases left between them. CDR1 and CDR2 from the germline V gene are SQVTM and ANQGSEA. The CDR3 totals 14 residues. This clone was found once. What it recognizes is unknown. Study-wide results and caveats: Top clone share appeared to fall from AAH through AIS, MIA, adenocarcinoma. Later-stage lesions seemingly showed higher T cell density and diversity than normal lung.

The TCR was taken from a person aged 65 to 79 with lung adenocarcinoma. This rearrangement joins TRBV29-1 to TRBJ1-1, with a possible D match to TRBD1 (6 bases). Material for sequencing was FFPE adjacent normal lung tissue. The CDR3: CSVATGWDGTEAFF. CDR3 bases: TGCAGCGTTGCAACAGGGTGGGATGGCACTGAAGCTTTCTTT.